This T cell receptor (beta chain) came from a study of CD4+ T cells in melanoma. The study's findings and limits: CD8+ T cell, macrophage and B cell function reportedly correlated with neoantigen-specific CD4+ T cells. In melanoma, neoantigen-specific CD4+ T cells reportedly differed in differentiation state.

The CDR3 spans 15 residues. The germline V and J ends were trimmed by 4 bases and 2 bases, with 12 bases remaining between them. Germline loops: CDR1 MNHNS, CDR2 SASEGT. TCRdb's copy holds only in-frame clones and misses some; the assay was immunoSEQ multiplex PCR. This table holds about 50,000 clones, approximately 89% found once. Note on this clone: Its target is not known.

Specimen: peripheral blood. The genes are TRBV6-1 and TRBJ2-1; D possibly uses TRBD1 or TRBD2 (5 bases each). This TCR was sampled from a human donor with melanoma. CDR3 bases: TGTGCCAGCAGTGTCGCCCCGGGGCCCTACAATGAGCAGTTCTTC. Translation gives CASSVAPGPYNEQFF.